This TCR beta chain was identified in a study of blood T cells in healthy people across ages. Whole-study results and caveats: Naive CD4+ cell counts and diversity both ran higher in long-lived than in aged donors. Roughly linear declines in TCR beta diversity per million T cells occurred with age.

The V end lost 3 bases, the J end lost 8 bases, and 13 bases lay between the germline ends. Germline CDR1 MNHEY, CDR2 SVGAGI. The CDR3 spans 13 residues. Remarks on this clonotype: Its target is unknown.

Using a J-beta primer mix together with a sample-barcoded 5' primer, a second PCR was run for roughly 6 to 11 cycles. The template-switch adaptor was a 5' adaptor with 12 random nucleotides. It tagged each cDNA molecule. TCRdb fed the 5' RACE reads into MiXCR, producing one record per CDR3 protein. The sample records roughly 830,000 distinct CDR3 sequences, around 62% being singletons. Caucasian, healthy and from Russia, the donors were aged between 6 and 90. Sequencing used blood. The chain links TRBV6-5 to TRBJ1-2; D gene ambiguous. This receptor was identified in a man younger than 45 in good health. In nucleotides, the CDR3 is TGTGCCAGCAGTTATGAGGCAAAGCAAGGCTACACCTTC. This gives the protein CASSYEAKQGYTF.